The present TCR beta chain was sequenced within a study of T cells in Graves' hyperthyroidism and ophthalmopathy. Study context: Peripheral blood specimens were obtained at initial diagnosis, prior to any treatment.

This CDR3 comprises 13 residues. Germline V gives CDR1 SGDLS, CDR2 YYNGEE. The ends were cut back, 3 bases at V and 6 bases at J, with 13 bases in the middle. Amplification targeted TCR beta CDR3 regions from RNA transcripts. First-round RT-PCR targeting the TCR CDR3 was performed with the HTBI primer set. TCRdb reprocessed the multiplex PCR reads via MiXCR and lists one record per CDR3 protein. The table includes some 490,000 distinct CDR3 sequences, about 15% detected once. Details on this clonotype: Its matching antigen is unknown.

Study results and limitations: The model predicted ophthalmopathy a median 6.5 months before onset. Ophthalmopathy stood apart from stable hyperthyroidism in a 13 V-J model.

This sequence joins TRBV9 and TRBJ2-7; perhaps TRBD2 as D (5 bases). The material sequenced was blood. This clonotype was obtained from a woman in her 30s with Graves' ophthalmopathy. The CDR3 nucleotides are TGTGCCAGCAGCGAAGGCGGGCCGGGCGAGCAGTACTTC. Protein: CASSEGGPGEQYF.